Detailed here is one TCR beta chain. As yet, its antigen is unknown. This sample was taken from a study of graft-versus-host responses after intestinal transplantation. The table came from immunoSEQ multiplex PCR; TCRdb's copy has only in-frame clones and leaves some out. The sample lists approximately 94,000 clones, less than 90% seen once, with roughly 0.97% in the top ten. This CDR3 comprises 14 residues. Germline lookup yields CDR1 MDHEN and CDR2 SYDVKM. Sample: unstimulated CD4+ T cells sorted from spleen or lymph node cells, taken before transplant. The sequence derives from a human donor who was the organ donor for an intestinal transplant. The rearrangement links TRBV28 to TRBJ2-5, with TRBD1 identical over 9 bases. TRBJ2-7 matches the DNA end more closely, so the J call is doubtful. The CDR3 DNA follows: TGTGCCAGCAGTTTACTGGACAGGGGATACGAGCAGTACTTC. Its protein is CASSLLDRGYEQYF.